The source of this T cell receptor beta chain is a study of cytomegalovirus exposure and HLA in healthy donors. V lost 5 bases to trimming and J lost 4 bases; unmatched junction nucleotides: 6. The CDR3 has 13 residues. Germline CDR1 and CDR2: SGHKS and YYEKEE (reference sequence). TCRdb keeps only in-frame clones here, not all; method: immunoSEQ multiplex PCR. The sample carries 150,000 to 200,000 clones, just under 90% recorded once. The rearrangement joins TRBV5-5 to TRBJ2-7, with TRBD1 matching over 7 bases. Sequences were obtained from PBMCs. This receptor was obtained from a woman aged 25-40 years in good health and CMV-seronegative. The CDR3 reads CASRAQGEYEQYF. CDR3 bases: TGTGCCAGCAGGGCTCAGGGGGAATACGAGCAGTACTTC.